This TCR beta chain was found in a study of T cells in Graves' hyperthyroidism and ophthalmopathy. This CDR3 spans 15 amino acids. Germline values: CDR1 MDHEN, CDR2 SYDVKM. V trimming: 3 bases; J trimming: 7 bases; junction bases outside the gene matches: 9. Amplified TCR beta CDR3 regions came from RNA transcripts. Primed by the HTBI set, a first-round RT-PCR was run on the TCR CDR3. TCRdb analysed the multiplex PCR reads with MiXCR anew, one entry per CDR3 protein. The data show about 180,000 distinct CDR3 sequences, just under 9.5% seen once. At least ten counts were recorded for this clonotype. The clonotype originates from a young woman with Graves' hyperthyroidism that later progressed to Graves' ophthalmopathy. The sample comprised blood. The chain links TRBV28 to TRBJ1-2, with 9 bases lining up with TRBD1. CDR3 amino acids: CASSFRDRENGGYTF. CDR3 nucleotide sequence: TGTGCCAGCAGTTTTCGGGACAGGGAAAACGGTGGCTACACCTTC.